Each of the 28 T cell receptor beta chains below was sequenced from the same sample in a study of PD-1 blockade in classical Hodgkin lymphoma. Each patient experienced a relapse that followed autologous stem cell transplantation, and brentuximab vedotin exposure varied. Profiled with immunoSEQ multiplex PCR; TCRdb holds only in-frame clones, not every one. The top ten clones hold roughly a quarter of a sample with some 14,000 clones, roughly 80% of them seen once. The source was peripheral blood mononuclear cells (PBMCs), collected at baseline. All receptors derive from a human donor with classical Hodgkin lymphoma.

The J gene is TRBJ2-4, the V gene TRBV19; D unresolved. Germline V CDR1 and CDR2: LNHDA, SQIVND (reference sequence). The CDR3 runs to 12 residues. Trimming took 3 bases from V and 5 from J, leaving 5 bases between them. CDR3 region: CASSIRENIQYF. As DNA, the CDR3 is TGTGCCAGTAGTATTCGTGAAAACATTCAGTACTTC.

This sequence joins TRBV7-2 and TRBJ2-3, with 9 bases lining up with TRBD2. V lost 5 bases, J lost 1 base, and 16 bases stayed unmatched. CDR3 size: 19 residues. From germline, CDR1 is SGHTA and CDR2 FQGNSA. DNA of the CDR3: TGTGCCAGCAGCGCCTGGGGAGCGGGGGGACCGGAGGGCACAGATACGCAGTATTTT. Residues: CASSAWGAGGPEGTDTQYF.

This chain joins TRBV18 and TRBJ2-3; D may be TRBD1 or TRBD2 (6 bases each). V was trimmed by 3 bases and J by 6 bases, leaving 16 bases between them. Germline CDR1 KGHSH, CDR2 LQKENI. This CDR3 has 15 amino acids. This CDR3 reads CASSPPSARGDTQYF. The CDR3 DNA sequence: TGTGCCAGCTCACCCCCTAGCGCAAGGGGGGATACGCAGTATTTT.

J is TRBJ2-6 and V is TRBV7-9, with D possibly called TRBD1 or TRBD2 (6 bases each). V dropped 4 bases and J dropped 2 bases, with 9 bases sitting between them. Germline CDR1 is SEHNR and CDR2 is FQNEAQ (reference sequence). CDR3 size: 15 residues. This CDR3 is CASSWGATGANVLTF. CDR3 sequence (DNA): TGTGCCAGCAGCTGGGGGGCCACTGGGGCCAACGTCCTGACTTTC.

The V call is TRBV6-6, the J call TRBJ2-1; the D gene could be TRBD1 or TRBD2 (5 bases each). The V end was cut by 2 bases, the J end by 7 bases, with 15 bases between. The CDR3 spans 15 residues. In germline, CDR1 is MNHNY, CDR2 SVGAGI (reference sequence). The CDR3 nucleotides read TGTGCCAGCAGTTACGGGCAGGGAGTTCGGAATGAGCAGTTCTTC. Translation gives CASSYGQGVRNEQFF.

This clone has a single count. CDR3 sequence (DNA): TGTGCCAGCAGCCAAGAGGGTAGGGTTCAGTATTTT. This encodes CASSQEGRVQYF. The chain links TRBV14 to TRBJ2-3; D gene unclear. Trimming removed 0 bases from V and 12 bases from J, with 10 bases in between. Germline values: CDR1 SGHDN, CDR2 FVKESK. This CDR3 has 12 residues. The full variable domain, in which reference TRBV14 and TRBJ2-3 provide the parts outside the CDR3, is EAGVTQFPSHSVIEKGQTVTLRCDPISGHDNLYWYRRVMGKEIKFLLHFVKESKQDESGMPNNRFLAERTGGTYSTLKVQPAELEDSGVYFCASSQEGRVQYFGPGTRLTVL.

The J gene is TRBJ2-7, the V gene TRBV7-2; the D gene is possibly TRBD1 (6 bases). The CDR3 covers 14 residues. Trimming left V 4 bases short and J 4 bases short, with 14 bases between. Germline CDR1 reads SGHTA; CDR2 reads FQGNSA. The CDR3 DNA reads as TGTGCCAGCAGCTCAGGGGCGAATTGGTACGAGCAGTACTTC. Amino acid sequence: CASSSGANWYEQYF.

The V gene is TRBV6-1, the J gene TRBJ1-6; 12 bases align to TRBD1. With V trimmed by 4 bases and J by 9 bases, 7 bases remained unmatched. This CDR3 region has 16 residues. Germline CDR1 reads MNHNS; CDR2 reads SASEGT. CDR3 sequence (DNA): TGTGCCAGCAGTGCTCCCGGGACAGGGGGCGGTTCACCCCTCCACTTT. Translation: CASSAPGTGGGSPLHF.

The V gene is TRBV19, the J gene TRBJ2-1, with 10 positions matching TRBD2. V dropped 9 bases and J dropped 9; count of bases not matched to a gene: 14. This CDR3 has 15 residues. Germline V gene sequence: CDR1 LNHDA, CDR2 SQIVND (reference sequence). CDR3 coding DNA: TGTGCCAGGGAACTAGCGGGACCCCTTGTAGCTGAGCAGTTCTTC. Protein sequence: CARELAGPLVAEQFF.

This chain uses TRBV7-9 with TRBJ2-7, with TRBD1 identical over 8 bases. Germline V gene sequence: CDR1 SEHNR, CDR2 FQNEAQ (reference sequence). Trimming cost V 5 bases and J 1 base; bases outside gene matches: 1. The CDR3 totals 13 residues. The chain's CDR3 is CASSDRGSYEQYF. In nucleotides, the CDR3 is TGTGCCAGCAGCGACAGGGGTTCCTACGAGCAGTACTTC.

The V and J genes are TRBV7-6 and TRBJ2-5; TRBD1 matches at 8 bases. CDR1 SGHVS and CDR2 FNYEAQ come from the germline V gene. This CDR3 has 15 residues. The V and J ends lost 6 bases and 2 bases, in that order; junction bases with no gene match: 8. CDR3 region: CASSQGQVLQETQYF. The CDR3 DNA reads as TGTGCCAGCAGTCAGGGACAGGTCCTACAAGAGACCCAGTACTTC. The entire variable domain, with the rest obtained from reference TRBV7-6 and TRBJ2-5, is as follows: GAGVSQSPRYKVTKRGQDVALRCDPISGHVSLYWYRQALGQGPEFLTYFNYEAQQDKSGLPNDRFSAERPEGSISTLTIQRTEQRDSAMYRCASSQGQVLQETQYFGPGTRLLVL.

V is TRBV14 and J is TRBJ1-3; D is perhaps TRBD1 (5 bases). The CDR3 has 13 residues. Deletions cut 2 bases from V and 5 bases from J, with 7 bases between. Germline values: CDR1 SGHDN, CDR2 FVKESK. CDR3: CASSQPGRNTIYF. DNA for the CDR3: TGTGCCAGCAGCCAACCAGGGCGAAACACCATATATTTT. Together with reference TRBV14 and TRBJ1-3, the CDR3 gives the full variable domain: EAGVTQFPSHSVIEKGQTVTLRCDPISGHDNLYWYRRVMGKEIKFLLHFVKESKQDESGMPNNRFLAERTGGTYSTLKVQPAELEDSGVYFCASSQPGRNTIYFGEGSWLTVV.

The gene calls are TRBV6-1 and TRBJ2-3; 7 positions match TRBD2. V trimming: 2 bases; J trimming: 2 bases; junction bases outside the gene matches: 7. Germline V gene sequence: CDR1 MNHNS, CDR2 SASEGT. This CDR3 region has 16 residues. Written as DNA, the CDR3 is TGTGCCAGCAGTGAATGGGGGGGGACTTACACAGATACGCAGTATTTT. Translation: CASSEWGGTYTDTQYF.

The genes are TRBV9 and TRBJ2-1; perhaps TRBD1 as D (5 bases). Germline lookup yields CDR1 SGDLS and CDR2 YYNGEE. The CDR3 sequence is 14 residues long. V lost 0 bases, J lost 9 bases, and 13 bases lay in between. CDR3 amino acids: CASSVEIWGGEQFF. CDR3 bases: TGTGCCAGCAGCGTAGAAATATGGGGCGGTGAGCAGTTCTTC.

This clone is a singleton in its sample. The rearrangement joins TRBV7-2 to TRBJ2-5; 7 nucleotides match TRBD2. The CDR3 contains 16 residues. Germline CDR1 SGHTA, CDR2 FQGNSA. With V trimmed by 0 bases and J by 4 bases, 8 bases remained unmatched. The CDR3 sequence is CASSLAGGDSGETQYF. In nucleotides, the CDR3 is TGTGCCAGCAGCTTAGCTGGGGGGGACTCAGGAGAGACCCAGTACTTC.

The chain carries TRBV11-2 and TRBJ2-3; D not resolved. Germline CDR1 SGHAT, CDR2 FQNNGV. The CDR3 covers 14 residues. The germline V and J ends were trimmed by 0 bases and 2 bases, with 6 bases remaining between them. CDR3 amino acids: CASSLEDFTDTQYF. Written as DNA, the CDR3 is TGTGCCAGCAGCTTAGAAGACTTCACAGATACGCAGTATTTT.

This sequence joins TRBV19 and TRBJ1-2, with D hard to call. V lost 5 bases, J lost 4 bases, and 5 bases lay in between. This CDR3 contains 11 residues. Germline CDR1 and CDR2: LNHDA and SQIVND (reference sequence). The CDR3 here is CASSFVYGYTF. CDR3 nucleotides: TGTGCCAGTAGTTTCGTCTATGGCTACACCTTC.

The chain joins TRBV14 to TRBJ2-3; 11 nucleotides align to TRBD2. The CDR3 sequence is 15 residues long. The germline V gene has CDR1 SGHDN and CDR2 FVKESK. V lost 6 bases, J lost 7 bases, and 9 bases stayed unmatched. The CDR3 region is CASSFGLAGTYTQYF. The CDR3 DNA follows: TGTGCCAGCAGTTTTGGACTAGCGGGTACTTATACGCAGTATTTT.

The rearrangement joins TRBV11-3 to TRBJ2-4; no definite D call. This CDR3 contains 15 residues. V lost 1 base, J lost 5 bases, and 12 bases lay in between. Germline CDR1 reads SGHNT; CDR2 reads YENEEA. The CDR3 sequence is CASSLGGVAENIQYF. DNA of the CDR3: TGTGCCAGCAGCTTAGGGGGTGTCGCGGAAAACATTCAGTACTTC. Based on the CDR3 plus reference TRBV11-3 and TRBJ2-4, the full variable domain is EAGVVQSPRYKIIEKKQPVAFWCNPISGHNTLYWYLQNLGQGPELLIRYENEEAVDDSQLPKDRFSAERLKGVDSTLKIQPAELGDSAVYLCASSLGGVAENIQYFGAGTRLSVL.

The chain has TRBV6-1 and TRBJ2-3; D unclear. CDR1 MNHNS and CDR2 SASEGT come from the germline V gene. V was cut by 7 bases and J by 4 bases, with 6 bases left in between. CDR3 size: 11 residues. The CDR3 spells CASNPADTQYF. For the CDR3, the DNA is TGTGCCAGCAATCCAGCAGATACGCAGTATTTT.

This clone is labeled medium-sized. The chain carries TRBV19 and TRBJ1-5; 8 bases align to TRBD1. The CDR3 length is 16 residues. Germline lookup yields CDR1 LNHDA and CDR2 SQIVND (reference sequence). The V and J ends lost 7 bases and 6 bases, in that order; junction bases with no gene match: 14. The CDR3 DNA follows: TGTGCCAGTACGCCTGGGAACAGGGGGTATGTTCAGCCCCAGCATTTT. Encoded protein: CASTPGNRGYVQPQHF.

The count of this clone is one. V usage is TRBV30 and J usage is TRBJ1-2; D is undetermined. CDR1 is GTSNPN, CDR2 SVGIG, per germline (reference sequence). CDR3 size: 12 residues. Trimming removed 3 bases from V and 5 bases from J, with 10 bases in between. CDR3 bases: TGTGCCTGGAGACCGCCAGCTTATGGCTACACCTTC. The encoded protein is CAWRPPAYGYTF.

The chain joins TRBV5-4 to TRBJ2-1; 9 bases map to TRBD1. Germline loops: CDR1 SGHNT, CDR2 YYREEE (reference sequence). J was trimmed by 7 bases and V by 4 bases; bases with no gene match: 9. The CDR3 runs to 15 residues. CDR3 protein: CASSTWTGVINEQFF. CDR3 nucleotides: TGTGCCAGCAGCACCTGGACAGGGGTTATAAATGAGCAGTTCTTC.

The chain has TRBV10-3 and TRBJ2-2; weak D call: TRBD1 (5 bases). V lost 6 bases, J lost 5 bases, and 10 bases lay in between. CDR1 and CDR2 (germline): ENHRY, SYGVKD. CDR3 length equals 13 residues. DNA of the CDR3: TGTGCCATCAGGAAAAAGGGGACCGGGGAGCTGTTTTTT. As protein: CAIRKKGTGELFF.

This chain joins TRBV12-5 and TRBJ2-5; no reliable D call. The CDR3 is 12 amino acids. From germline, CDR1 is LGHNT and CDR2 FRNRAP. V was trimmed by 5 bases and J by 5 bases, leaving 9 bases between them. CDR3 sequence: CASGLGWETQYF. The CDR3 DNA is TGTGCTAGTGGTCTAGGGTGGGAGACCCAGTACTTC. Variable domain in full (rest from reference TRBV12-5 and TRBJ2-5): DARVTQTPRHKVTEMGQEVTMRCQPILGHNTVFWYRQTMMQGLELLAYFRNRAPLDDSGMPKDRFSAEMPDATLATLKIQPSEPRDSAVYFCASGLGWETQYFGPGTRLLVL.

In this sample, this clone turned up a few times. The CDR3 sequence is CASTVGRSSADTQYF. For the CDR3, the DNA is TGTGCCAGCACCGTCGGGCGTAGCAGCGCAGATACGCAGTATTTT. The gene calls are TRBV7-2 and TRBJ2-3; D unclear. The CDR3 contains 15 residues. Trimming pared 7 bases from V and 4 bases from J, leaving 18 bases between. Per the germline V gene, CDR1 is SGHTA and CDR2 is FQGNSA.

The chain couples TRBV9 to TRBJ2-2, with TRBD2 as a possible D gene (7 bases). V was clipped by 0 bases and J by 3 bases, with 15 bases between them. Germline CDR1 is SGDLS and CDR2 is YYNGEE. The CDR3 contains 17 residues. The CDR3 bases are TGTGCCAGCAGCGTAGTCGTGGGGGGGCCCGACACCGGGGAGCTGTTTTTT. It codes for CASSVVVGGPDTGELFF.

The rearrangement links TRBV5-5 to TRBJ1-1, with TRBD1 matching over 12 bases. Losses at the gene ends were 4 bases for V and 5 bases for J; bases not matched to a gene: 6. The CDR3 runs 15 residues. The germline gives CDR1 SGHKS, CDR2 YYEKEE (reference sequence). For the CDR3, the DNA is TGTGCCAGCAGCCAGGGACAGGGGGCGATAACTGAAGCTTTCTTT. Protein: CASSQGQGAITEAFF.